This T cell receptor (beta chain) stems from a study of CD8+ T cells in alopecia areata. The study, taken as a whole, reports: Whereas mice showed it more clearly, TCR sharing across patients was murkier, possibly because of HLA. There were also resident alphabeta T cells of normal skin sequenced in scalp samples. For lesional scalp, especially alopecia totalis/universalis, clonality was higher than in normal scalp.

About this clone itself: Its antigen is undetermined.

CDR3 length: 14 residues. The V segment lost 7 bases and the J segment 4 bases; nucleotides outside the gene matches: 10. Germline CDR1 SQVTM, CDR2 ANQGSEA. From PBMCs, CD4+ and CD8+ T cells were sorted. Reverse transcribed after extraction, RNA yielded cDNA as the sequencing template. Profiling relied on immunoSEQ multiplex PCR, and the TCRdb table lists in-frame clones only, not all of them. Of around 150,000 clones in the sample, 62% were seen once. The origin of this receptor is a human donor in good health. This chain uses TRBV29-1 with TRBJ1-2; 9 bases are a match to TRBD1. Material: CD8+ T cells sorted from blood. CDR3 amino acids: CSAVTGGVGYGYTF. For the CDR3, the DNA is TGCAGCGCTGTTACAGGGGGCGTCGGCTATGGCTACACCTTC.